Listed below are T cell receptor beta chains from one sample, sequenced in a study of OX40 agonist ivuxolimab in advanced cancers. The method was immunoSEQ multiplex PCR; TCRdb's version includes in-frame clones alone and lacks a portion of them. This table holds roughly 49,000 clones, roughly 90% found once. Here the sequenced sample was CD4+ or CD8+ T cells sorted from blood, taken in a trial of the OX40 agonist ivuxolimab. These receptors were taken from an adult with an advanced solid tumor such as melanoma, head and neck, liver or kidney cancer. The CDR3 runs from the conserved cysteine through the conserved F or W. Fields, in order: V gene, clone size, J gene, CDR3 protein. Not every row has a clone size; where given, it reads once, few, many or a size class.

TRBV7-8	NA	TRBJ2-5	CASSLVEETQYF
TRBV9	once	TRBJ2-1	CASSGSSGSYNEQFF
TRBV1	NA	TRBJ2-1	CTSTPSGGIYNEQFF
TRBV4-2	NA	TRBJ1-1	CASSQVGRIEAFF
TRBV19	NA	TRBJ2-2	CASSIDRGSTGELFF
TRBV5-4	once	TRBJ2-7	CASSLGAGRTYEQYF
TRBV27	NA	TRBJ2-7	CASSLDRLQYF
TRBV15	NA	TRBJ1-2	CATRRLALDDYTF
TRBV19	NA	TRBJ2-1	CASSPGTSGSMQFF
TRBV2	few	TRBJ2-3	CASRDRLSSTDTQYF
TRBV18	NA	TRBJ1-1	CASSQAPPAAFF
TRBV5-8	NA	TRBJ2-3	CASSLGTSKEDTQYF
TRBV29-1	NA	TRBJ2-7	CSGRVFYEQYF
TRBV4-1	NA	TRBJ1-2	CASSPTGANYGYTF
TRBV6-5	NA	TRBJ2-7	CASSYGTGDLYEQYF
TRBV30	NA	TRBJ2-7	CACQGTYEQYF
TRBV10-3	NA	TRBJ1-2	CAIKEYGYTF